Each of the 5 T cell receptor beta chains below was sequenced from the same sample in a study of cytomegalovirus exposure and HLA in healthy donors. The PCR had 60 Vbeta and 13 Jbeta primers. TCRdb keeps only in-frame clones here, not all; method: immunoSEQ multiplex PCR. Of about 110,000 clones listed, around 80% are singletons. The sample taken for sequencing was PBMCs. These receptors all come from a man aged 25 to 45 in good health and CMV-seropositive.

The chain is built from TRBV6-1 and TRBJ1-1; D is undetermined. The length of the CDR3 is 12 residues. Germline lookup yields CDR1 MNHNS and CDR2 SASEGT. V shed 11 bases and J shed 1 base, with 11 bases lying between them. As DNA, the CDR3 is TGTGCCGCCCTGTGGAGGAACACTGAAGCTTTCTTT. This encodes CAALWRNTEAFF.

The CDR3 here is CASSPGGGPREAFF. CDR3 DNA: TGCGCCAGCAGCCCTGGCGGGGGGCCTCGTGAAGCTTTCTTT. J is TRBJ1-1 and V is TRBV5-1, with D possibly TRBD1 on 6 matching bases. The V gene's germline CDR1 is SGHRS and CDR2 YFSETQ. Trimming cost V 4 bases and J 7 bases, with 17 bases left between them. The CDR3 covers 14 residues.

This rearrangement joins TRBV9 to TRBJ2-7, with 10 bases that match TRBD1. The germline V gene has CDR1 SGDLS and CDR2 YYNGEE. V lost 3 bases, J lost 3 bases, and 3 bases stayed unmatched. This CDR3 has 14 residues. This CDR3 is CASSEGQGFYEQYF. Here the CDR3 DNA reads TGTGCCAGCAGCGAGGGACAGGGGTTCTACGAGCAGTACTTC.

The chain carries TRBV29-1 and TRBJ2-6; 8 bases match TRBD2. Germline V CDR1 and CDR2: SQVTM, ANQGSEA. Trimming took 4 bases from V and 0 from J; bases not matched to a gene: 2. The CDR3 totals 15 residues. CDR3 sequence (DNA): TGCAGCGTTGTTGCGGGGGGCTCTGGGGCCAACGTCCTGACTTTC. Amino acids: CSVVAGGSGANVLTF.

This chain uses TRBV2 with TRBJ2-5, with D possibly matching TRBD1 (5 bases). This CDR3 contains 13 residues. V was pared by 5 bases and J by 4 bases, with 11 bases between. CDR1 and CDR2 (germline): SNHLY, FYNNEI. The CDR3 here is CASSSQGRETQYF. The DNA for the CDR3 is TGTGCCAGCAGTTCTCAGGGCCGAGAGACCCAGTACTTC.